Each of the 9 T cell receptor beta chains below was sequenced from the same sample in a study of T cell changes during pregnancy in multiple sclerosis. TCRdb's copy holds only in-frame clones and misses some; the assay was immunoSEQ multiplex PCR. The sample carries under 85,000 clones, around nine tenths recorded once. Sequencing was performed on CD4+ T cells from peripheral blood mononuclear cells, taken before pregnancy. These receptors originate from a female donor with multiple sclerosis, enrolled in a pregnancy study.

The chain employs TRBV4-1 and TRBJ1-1; possibly TRBD1 for D (5 bases). Germline values: CDR1 MGHRA, CDR2 YSYEKL. V gave up 0 bases and J gave up 0 bases, with 8 bases separating them. The CDR3 contains 15 residues. This CDR3 reads CASSQEARVNTEAFF. DNA for the CDR3: TGCGCCAGCAGCCAAGAGGCCAGGGTGAACACTGAAGCTTTCTTT.

The chain combines TRBV5-1 with TRBJ2-1; TRBD1 matches 8 bases. The CDR3 spans 14 residues. Trimming cost V 4 bases and J 5 bases; bases outside gene matches: 5. CDR1 and CDR2 (germline): SGHRS, YFSETQ. This CDR3 reads CASSPGQGDNEQFF. The CDR3 DNA reads TGCGCCAGCAGCCCAGGACAGGGAGACAATGAGCAGTTCTTC.

The gene calls are TRBV6-1 and TRBJ1-5, with TRBD1 as a possible D gene (6 bases). CDR3 length: 15 residues. Germline loops: CDR1 MNHNS, CDR2 SASEGT. V shed 2 bases and J shed 2 bases, with 10 bases lying between them. This CDR3 reads CASSEQQGGNQPQHF. CDR3 nucleotides: TGTGCCAGCAGTGAACAACAGGGAGGCAATCAGCCCCAGCATTTT.

This clone was found a few times. The same CDR3 arises from other DNA sequences in this sample as well. The CDR3 DNA follows: TGTGCCAGCAGAACAGGGACCGACAATCAGCCCCAGCATTTT. It codes for CASRTGTDNQPQHF. The rearrangement joins TRBV28 to TRBJ1-5; D may be TRBD1 (6 bases). Germline values: CDR1 MDHEN, CDR2 SYDVKM. V gave up 6 bases and J gave up 3 bases, with 12 bases separating them. The CDR3 spans 14 residues. The whole variable domain, remainder taken from reference TRBV28 and TRBJ1-5, is DVKVTQSSRYLVKRTGEKVFLECVQDMDHENMFWYRQDPGLGLRLIYFSYDVKMKEKGDIPEGYSVSREKKERFSLILESASTNQTSMYLCASRTGTDNQPQHFGDGTRLSIL.

The chain uses TRBV11-3 and TRBJ2-3, with TRBD1 identical over 7 bases. CDR3 length: 13 amino acids. The V segment lost 5 bases and the J segment 5 bases; nucleotides outside the gene matches: 4. Germline V gene lookup returns CDR1 SGHNT and CDR2 YENEEA. DNA for the CDR3: TGTGCCAGCAGCGGTACAGGGGAAGATACGCAGTATTTT. Its protein is CASSGTGEDTQYF.

The CDR3 loop is CASGQGPTGELFF. CDR3 nucleotide sequence: TGTGCCAGCGGACAGGGGCCCACCGGGGAGCTGTTTTTT. The genes are TRBV7-9 and TRBJ2-2; 9 bases are shared with TRBD1. The V gene end was trimmed by 8 bases and the J gene end by 4 bases; junction bases not matched to a gene: 2. The CDR3 consists of 13 residues. Germline lookup yields CDR1 SEHNR and CDR2 FQNEAQ (reference sequence).

V is TRBV5-3 and J is TRBJ1-2, with D uncertain. TRBV5-3 counts as an open reading frame of uncertain function. CDR3 size: 12 residues. Trimming removed 4 bases at V and 7 bases at J, with 11 bases between. The CDR3 coding sequence is TGTGCCAGAAGCAACCCCCAGCGTGGCTACACCTTC. The encoded protein is CARSNPQRGYTF.

The J gene is TRBJ2-6, the V gene TRBV6-4, with TRBD1 matching 9 bases. CDR1 MRHNA and CDR2 SNTAGT come from the germline V gene. V dropped 6 bases and J dropped 2; count of bases not matched to a gene: 8. CDR3 length equals 17 residues. CDR3 coding DNA: TGTGCCAGCAGCCCGGGACAGGGACCCGCTGGGGCCAACGTCCTGACTTTC. Protein sequence: CASSPGQGPAGANVLTF.

The chain carries TRBV11-2 and TRBJ2-5; 12 bases line up with TRBD1. CDR3 size: 16 residues. Germline V gene sequence: CDR1 SGHAT, CDR2 FQNNGV. Germline trimming cut 1 base from V and 5 bases from J; bases unmatched to any gene: 5. The CDR3 DNA is TGTGCCAGCAGCTTAGCGGGGACAGGGGGCTGGGAGACCCAGTACTTC. Translation gives CASSLAGTGGWETQYF.